The 5 T cell receptor beta chains listed next were all sequenced from one sample in a study. TCRdb analysed the 5' RACE reads with MiXCR anew, one entry per CDR3 protein. The sample lists about 62,000 distinct CDR3 sequences; under 35% were seen once. The sequencing sample was made of tumor-infiltrating naive CD4+ T cells sorted from the breast tumor. Specified subset: naive CD4+ T cells, CD4+CD45RA+CD25-. The receptors derive from a female donor with breast cancer.

There are a few counts of this clonotype. This chain connects TRBV7-2 to TRBJ2-1; D uncertain. Germline CDR1 SGHTA, CDR2 FQGNSA. The V end was cut by 1 base, the J end by 0 bases, with 10 bases between. This CDR3 has 16 residues. Here the CDR3 reads CASSLGSPSSYNEQFF. The CDR3 DNA is TGTGCCAGCAGCTTAGGTTCCCCTAGCTCCTACAATGAGCAGTTCTTC.

This chain links TRBV5-1 with TRBJ2-3, with D uncertain. Germline loops: CDR1 SGHRS, CDR2 YFSETQ. Trimming pared 0 bases from V and 0 bases from J, leaving 8 bases between. The CDR3 runs to 15 residues. The CDR3 bases are TGCGCCAGCAGCTTGGTTAGGGCTAGCACAGATACGCAGTATTTT. Translating gives CASSLVRASTDTQYF. Supplemented by reference TRBV5-1 and TRBJ2-3, the full variable domain reads KAGVTQTPRYLIKTRGQQVTLSCSPISGHRSVSWYQQTPGQGLQFLFEYFSETQRNKGNFPGRFSGRQFSNSRSEMNVSTLELGDSALYLCASSLVRASTDTQYFGPGTRLTVL.

This clonotype came up a few times. The gene calls are TRBV12-3 or TRBV12-4 and TRBJ2-3, with 8 bases matching TRBD2. With V trimmed by 3 bases and J by 5 bases, 7 bases remained unmatched. CDR3 length: 15 amino acids. Here the CDR3 reads CASSFQAGVVDTQYF. CDR3 nucleotides: TGTGCCAGCAGTTTTCAAGCGGGAGTTGTAGATACGCAGTATTTT.

The V gene is TRBV2, the J gene TRBJ1-2; 8 nucleotides line up with TRBD1. With 0 bases clipped from V and 3 bases from J, the junction kept 6 bases outside the gene matches. CDR1 is SNHLY and CDR2 is FYNNEI in the germline V gene. This CDR3 is 16 amino acids long. The CDR3 is CASSEALGQGDYGYTF. In DNA form, the CDR3 reads TGTGCCAGCAGTGAAGCGCTTGGACAGGGCGACTATGGCTACACCTTC.

Turning to this clonotype: A much larger clone lies a single base off, so this may be a read error. The chain recombines TRBV2 with TRBJ2-3; perhaps D is TRBD1 or TRBD2 (7 bases each). CDR1 and CDR2 (germline): SNHLY, FYNNEI. The CDR3 covers 16 residues. CDR3 nucleotide sequence: TGTGCCAGCAGTGAAGCGCGGGTCGGGAGGACAGGTACGCAGTATTTT. This translates into CASSEARVGRTGTQYF.